The subject of this entry is one TCR beta chain. The antigen remains unidentified. Indicated treatment: approximately 10-day PBMC culture with coronavirus spike peptide pools or control peptides (ViraFEST assay). Cultured CD4+ T cells had their DNA profiled by the Oncomine TCR Beta short-read assay. TCRdb called the PCR reads again in MiXCR, with one record for every CDR3 protein. This sample has over 15,000 distinct CDR3 sequences, with around 70% found just once. This entry belongs to a study of vaccination and CD4 T cells after COVID-19. On the study more broadly: The post-COVID samples were taken a median about 15 weeks after diagnosis, anywhere from 35 to 161.

The source of this sequence is a human donor who had recovered from COVID-19. Material: CD4+ T cells from blood, cultured in vitro.

CDR3 DNA sequence: TGTGCCAGCAGGCCGAGCGGGACCACAGATACGCAGTATTTT. Translation gives CASRPSGTTDTQYF. The chain uses TRBV6-2 or TRBV6-3 and TRBJ2-3, with TRBD2 matching over 7 bases. From germline, CDR1 is MNHEY and CDR2 SVGEGT. V was clipped by 6 bases and J by 2 bases; unmatched bases: 5. CDR3 size: 14 residues.